A selection of T cell receptor beta chains follows, all from one sample in a study of Ad26.COV2.S vaccination and SARS-CoV-2 variants. Method: immunoSEQ multiplex PCR; TCRdb's copy keeps in-frame clones and lacks some. Among 200,000 to 250,000 clones listed, roughly 90% were seen once. Here the sequenced sample was peripheral blood, taken in a trial of Ad26.COV2.S vaccine versus placebo. The receptors were gathered from a person between 18 and 60 years old who received the Ad26.COV2.S COVID-19 vaccine or a placebo. CDR3s include the opening cysteine and the closing phenylalanine or tryptophan. D genes are given only for firm matches. Not all rows give a size; the values are once, few, many and, for expanded clones, a class.

D gene	V gene	clone size	J gene	CDR3 protein	CDR3 DNA
NA	TRBV19	NA	TRBJ2-5	CASRRGGRETQYF	TGTGCCAGTAGAAGGGGAGGAAGGGAGACCCAGTACTTC
TRBD2	TRBV7-2	NA	TRBJ2-2	CASSLGTSTGELFF	TGTGCCAGCAGCTTGGGGACTAGTACCGGGGAGCTGTTTTTT
NA	TRBV5-1	NA	TRBJ2-7	CASSLVQGGNEQYF	TGCGCCAGCAGCTTGGTACAGGGGGGGAACGAGCAGTACTTC
NA	TRBV11-3	NA	TRBJ2-7	CASSLGVGEQYF	TGTGCCAGCAGCTTAGGGGTAGGCGAGCAGTACTTC
TRBD1	TRBV4-1	NA	TRBJ1-4	CASSLDRGNEKLFF	TGCGCCAGCAGCCTAGACAGGGGAAATGAAAAACTGTTTTTT
NA	TRBV25-1	NA	TRBJ1-5	CASSETGNQPQHF	TGTGCCAGCAGTGAAACCGGGAATCAGCCCCAGCATTTT
TRBD2	TRBV9	NA	TRBJ2-2	CASSVGTSGGAYSGELFF	TGTGCCAGCAGCGTAGGGACTAGCGGGGGGGCCTACTCCGGGGAGCTGTTTTTT
TRBD2	TRBV6-2/TRBV6-3	NA	TRBJ2-5	CASSFLPGTSGGTQYF	TGTGCCAGCAGTTTCTTACCGGGGACTAGCGGAGGGACCCAGTACTTC
NA	TRBV30	NA	TRBJ2-2	CACPGQVANTGELFF	TGTGCCTGTCCGGGACAAGTCGCGAACACCGGGGAGCTGTTTTTT
TRBD1	TRBV6-2/TRBV6-3	NA	TRBJ1-5	CASSPPGQGSNQPQHF	TGTGCCAGCAGTCCCCCGGGACAGGGGAGCAATCAGCCCCAGCATTTT
NA	TRBV7-2	NA	TRBJ1-6	CASSFEGAQGSPLHF	TGTGCCAGCAGCTTTGAAGGGGCCCAGGGTTCACCCCTCCACTTT
TRBD2	TRBV5-1	NA	TRBJ2-3	CASSLPTSGRTDTQYF	TGCGCCAGCAGCTTGCCGACTAGCGGGAGGACAGATACGCAGTATTTT
NA	TRBV6-5	NA	TRBJ1-1	CATGQTNTEAFF	TGTGCCACAGGACAGACTAACACTGAAGCTTTCTTT
NA	TRBV5-1	NA	TRBJ1-6	CASSLDGGRNSPLHF	TGCGCCAGCAGCTTGGATGGGGGGCGGAATTCACCCCTCCACTTT
TRBD2	TRBV7-9	NA	TRBJ2-1	CASSPRTSGTDNEQFF	TGTGCCAGCAGCCCCCGGACTAGCGGGACGGATAATGAGCAGTTCTTC
TRBD1	TRBV5-8	NA	TRBJ2-5	CASSLALTGDRETQYF	TGTGCCAGCAGCCTGGCCTTGACAGGGGACCGAGAGACCCAGTACTTC
TRBD1	TRBV5-6	NA	TRBJ2-2	CASSSQGGTGELFF	TGTGCCAGCAGTTCACAGGGGGGAACCGGGGAGCTGTTTTTT
TRBD2	TRBV27	NA	TRBJ2-3	CASSTLAGASTDTQYF	TGTGCCAGCAGCACACTAGCGGGGGCTAGCACAGATACGCAGTATTTT
TRBD1	TRBV7-2	NA	TRBJ2-7	CASSADRVEQYF	TGTGCCAGCAGCGCGGACAGGGTCGAGCAGTACTTC
NA	TRBV6-5	NA	TRBJ2-5	CASVNLDRQETQYF	TGTGCCAGCGTTAACCTGGACAGACAAGAGACCCAGTACTTC
TRBD1	TRBV11-2	NA	TRBJ1-2	CASSQGGRAFNFYGYTF	TGTGCCAGCAGCCAAGGGGGCAGGGCCTTTAACTTCTATGGCTACACCTTC
NA	TRBV7-3	NA	TRBJ1-6	CASSSSYNSPLHF	TGTGCCAGTTCCAGCTCCTATAATTCACCCCTCCACTTT
TRBD1	TRBV2	NA	TRBJ1-1	CASLRTGVSTEAFF	TGTGCCAGCCTCCGGACAGGGGTCAGCACTGAAGCTTTCTTT
NA	TRBV5-6	NA	TRBJ2-7	CASSSIERGIYEQYF	TGTGCCAGCAGCTCGATAGAACGGGGGATCTACGAGCAGTACTTC
TRBD1	TRBV7-2	once	TRBJ2-2	CASSLRRTGNTGELFF	TGTGCCAGCAGCTTGAGGAGGACAGGGAACACCGGGGAGCTGTTTTTT
TRBD2	TRBV9	NA	TRBJ2-3	CASSSRSQAGGANTQYF	TGTGCCAGCAGCTCCCGGTCCCAAGCGGGGGGGGCAAATACGCAGTATTTT
TRBD1	TRBV3-1/TRBV3-2	NA	TRBJ2-3	CASSQDRTGLEDTQYF	TGTGCCAGCAGCCAAGATCGGACAGGGCTAGAAGATACGCAGTATTTT
NA	TRBV3-1/TRBV3-2	NA	TRBJ2-2	CASSQGRFLNTGELFF	TGTGCCAGCAGCCAAGGAAGGTTTTTGAACACCGGGGAGCTGTTTTTT
NA	TRBV10-2	NA	TRBJ1-2	CASSESGGSGYTF	TGCGCCAGCAGTGAGTCTGGGGGGAGTGGCTACACCTTC
NA	TRBV7-3	NA	TRBJ1-1	CASSPQGNFGEAFF	TGTGCCAGCAGCCCACAGGGTAATTTTGGTGAAGCTTTCTTT
NA	TRBV4-2	NA	TRBJ2-3	CASSQEVGFSTDTQYF	TGTGCCAGCAGCCAAGAGGTGGGGTTTAGCACAGATACGCAGTATTTT
NA	TRBV18	few	TRBJ2-7	CASSLQGSPVYYEQYF	TGTGCCAGCTCACTTCAGGGGAGTCCGGTCTATTACGAGCAGTACTTC
NA	TRBV2	NA	TRBJ1-3	CASSAWGNTIYF	TGTGCCAGCAGTGCATGGGGTAACACCATATATTTT
NA	TRBV6-5	NA	TRBJ1-1	CASLFLSTEAFF	TGTGCCAGCTTATTTCTGAGCACTGAAGCTTTCTTT